This entry describes one TCR beta chain. Its antigen is not known. The CDR3 totals 16 residues. The V end was cut by 2 bases, the J end by 4 bases, with 15 bases between. Germline V gene lookup returns CDR1 GTSNPN and CDR2 SVGIG (reference sequence). The sample originates from a study of response to subunit inactivated influenza vaccine. Study conclusions and caveats: Each seasonal flu vaccination may recruit only limited new T cells, authors suggested.

TCRdb re-called the RT-PCR reads with MiXCR, one entry per CDR3 protein. The sample lists around 300,000 distinct CDR3 sequences, roughly 20% occurring once. Source: PBMCs from blood, taken less than 22 months after vaccination. This chain uses TRBV30 with TRBJ2-6; D is unclear. This TCR was sampled from a man between 50 and 75 years old who received an inactivated influenza vaccine. In DNA, the CDR3 is TGTGCCTGGAGTATGTACATTGGTTCAGGGGCCAACGTCCTGACTTTC. It translates to CAWSMYIGSGANVLTF.